The 21 T cell receptor beta chains listed next were all sequenced from one sample in a study of T cells after yellow fever vaccination. In TCRdb, the 5' RACE reads were re-called with MiXCR into one record per CDR3 protein. In the table there are 400,000 to 450,000 distinct CDR3 sequences, around 20% of which are singletons. This specimen was PBMCs, taken before the yellow fever booster vaccination. All receptors come from a man aged 18-30 years who received the YFV17D yellow fever vaccine.

This clonotype appeared a few times. The chain combines TRBV10-3 with TRBJ2-1; either TRBD1 or TRBD2 may supply D (6 bases each). Germline V gene sequence: CDR1 ENHRY, CDR2 SYGVKD. The CDR3 covers 13 residues. With 9 bases removed from V and 5 bases from J, the gap between germline ends came to 14 bases. The CDR3 bases are TGTGCCATTGCCGGAGGGGGGAACAATGAGCAGTTCTTC. Encoded protein: CAIAGGGNNEQFF.

The chain has TRBV18 and TRBJ1-1; D gene uncertain. V was trimmed by 0 bases and J by 1 base, leaving 6 bases between them. The CDR3 runs 14 residues. Germline CDR1 is KGHSH and CDR2 is LQKENI. In DNA form, the CDR3 reads TGTGCCAGCTCACCACCGGGGTCGAACACTGAAGCTTTCTTT. Its translation: CASSPPGSNTEAFF. The complete variable domain, with remaining parts taken from reference TRBV18 and TRBJ1-1, reads NAGVMQNPRHLVRRRGQEARLRCSPMKGHSHVYWYRQLPEEGLKFMVYLQKENIIDESGMPKERFSAEFPKEGPSILRIQQVVRGDSAAYFCASSPPGSNTEAFFGQGTRLTVV.

The CDR3 sequence: CSGTVNTGELFF. As DNA, the CDR3 is TGCAGCGGGACGGTTAACACCGGGGAGCTGTTTTTT. The chain joins TRBV29-1 to TRBJ2-2; no reliable D call. Germline V gives CDR1 SQVTM, CDR2 ANQGSEA. This CDR3 region has 12 residues. The germline V and J ends were trimmed by 7 bases and 2 bases, with 8 bases remaining between them.

V usage is TRBV6-1 and J usage is TRBJ2-3; D is perhaps TRBD2 (5 bases). Germline V CDR1 and CDR2: MNHNS, SASEGT. The CDR3 runs to 16 residues. V dropped 4 bases and J dropped 5 bases, with 19 bases sitting between them. The CDR3 loop reads CASSARAPRGIDTQYF. The CDR3 DNA is TGTGCCAGCAGTGCCCGGGCCCCCAGAGGGATAGATACGCAGTATTTT.

The rearrangement uses TRBV4-3 and TRBJ2-4, with D unclear. This CDR3 is built from 15 residues. Germline V gene data show CDR1 as LGHNA and CDR2 as YSLEER. The ends were cut back, 1 base at V and 0 bases at J, with 7 bases in the middle. Here the CDR3 reads CASSQGPLAKNIQYF. CDR3 DNA sequence: TGCGCCAGCAGCCAAGGGCCCTTAGCCAAAAACATTCAGTACTTC.

This clonotype has just a few counts. The rearrangement uses TRBV24-1 and TRBJ2-7; D is possibly TRBD1 or TRBD2 (6 bases each). CDR1 KGHDR and CDR2 SFDVKD come from the germline V gene. V lost 5 bases, J lost 1 base, and 14 bases lay in between. This CDR3 spans 15 amino acids. The chain's CDR3 is CATSVSRGQSYEQYV. CDR3 sequence (DNA): TGTGCCACCAGTGTCTCCCGGGGGCAATCCTACGAGCAGTACGTC.

The V gene is TRBV6-5, the J gene TRBJ2-7; D is undetermined. In germline, CDR1 is MNHEY, CDR2 SVGAGI. The CDR3 totals 14 residues. V lost 2 bases and J lost 1, with 9 bases in between. The CDR3 loop reads CASSYNPASYEQYF. The CDR3, as DNA: TGTGCCAGCAGTTACAACCCGGCATCCTACGAGCAGTACTTC.

This chain links TRBV28 with TRBJ2-3; D is unclear. Trimming removed 6 bases from V and 0 bases from J, with 10 bases in between. CDR3 length: 14 residues. The germline CDR1 and CDR2 sequences are MDHEN and SYDVKM. As DNA, the CDR3 is TGTGCCAGCAGCCGTCAACCTAGCACAGATACGCAGTATTTT. Translated: CASSRQPSTDTQYF.

V usage is TRBV20-1 and J usage is TRBJ1-4; 7 nucleotides line up with TRBD1. The V gene's germline CDR1 is DFQATT and CDR2 SNEGSKA (reference sequence). Germline trimming cut 5 bases from V and 5 bases from J; bases unmatched to any gene: 11. The CDR3 runs 15 residues. The CDR3 DNA is TGCAGTGCTTTCCACTCCGGGACAGTGAATGAAAAACTGTTTTTT. Residues: CSAFHSGTVNEKLFF.

V usage is TRBV20-1 and J usage is TRBJ2-5; D is unresolved. The CDR3 runs to 12 residues. Per the germline V gene, CDR1 is DFQATT and CDR2 is SNEGSKA (reference sequence). The ends were cut back, 6 bases at V and 0 bases at J, with 8 bases in the middle. The CDR3: CSARAYQETQYF. CDR3 sequence (DNA): TGCAGTGCCCGGGCATACCAAGAGACCCAGTACTTC.

There are a few counts of this clonotype. This chain connects TRBV29-1 to TRBJ1-1, with D perhaps matching TRBD1 (5 bases). This CDR3 spans 11 amino acids. Germline V gene data show CDR1 as SQVTM and CDR2 as ANQGSEA. Deletions cut 5 bases from V and 4 bases from J, with 8 bases between. The CDR3 protein is CSVRGFTEAFF. CDR3 sequence (DNA): TGCAGCGTTCGGGGGTTCACTGAAGCTTTCTTT.

The CDR3 bases are TGTGCCAGCGGCCCCCTGGAAGTCACTGAAGCTTTCTTT. Its protein is CASGPLEVTEAFF. The chain combines TRBV6-2 or TRBV6-3 with TRBJ1-1; D uncertain. CDR3 size: 13 residues. Germline lookup yields CDR1 MNHEY and CDR2 SVGEGT. V lost 8 bases to trimming and J lost 4 bases, with 14 bases between them.

This chain uses TRBV12-3 or TRBV12-4 with TRBJ1-5; D is perhaps TRBD1 (5 bases). With 3 bases removed from V and 6 bases from J, the gap between germline ends came to 12 bases. The CDR3 sequence is 14 residues long. The CDR3 loop reads CASSFSAGFQPQHF. CDR3 DNA sequence: TGTGCCAGCAGTTTTTCGGCAGGGTTTCAGCCCCAGCATTTT.

This clonotype was detected only a few times. The chain uses TRBV3-1 and TRBJ2-2; the match to TRBD1 covers 7 bases. This CDR3 spans 14 amino acids. Germline V gives CDR1 LGHDT, CDR2 YNNKEL (reference sequence). V dropped 4 bases and J dropped 9; count of bases not matched to a gene: 8. The DNA of the CDR3 is TGTGCCAGCAGCCTAGGACAGGCTACCAGGGAGCTGTTTTTT. Protein sequence: CASSLGQATRELFF.

The chain is built from TRBV3-1 and TRBJ2-5, with D possibly being TRBD2 (6 bases). V was clipped by 0 bases and J by 5 bases, with 10 bases between them. The CDR3 has 14 residues. Germline V lookup: CDR1 LGHDT, CDR2 YNNKEL (reference sequence). In DNA form, the CDR3 reads TGTGCCAGCAGCCAAGACGGGACTTTGGAGACCCAGTACTTC. This encodes CASSQDGTLETQYF.

This clonotype was seen ten or more times. For the CDR3, the DNA is TGTGCCAGCAGCTTAATCGACGGGTCTGAGCAGTATTTT. Residues: CASSLIDGSEQYF. V is TRBV7-2 and J is TRBJ2-3; D not certain. CDR3 length: 13 amino acids. Germline loops: CDR1 SGHTA, CDR2 FQGNSA. Between the trimmed V and J ends, which lost 2 bases and 11 bases, there was a span of 14 bases.

The chain is built from TRBV11-2 and TRBJ2-1; no reliable D call. Per germline, CDR1 SGHAT and CDR2 FQNNGV. V was cut by 4 bases and J by 3 bases, with 10 bases left in between. The CDR3 spans 14 residues. The CDR3: CASSYPGIYNEQFF. The CDR3 DNA is TGTGCCAGCAGCTACCCCGGCATCTACAATGAGCAGTTCTTC.

The table lists this clonotype with a few counts. DNA of the CDR3: TGTGCCAGCAGGCTCGGATCGCGACAGGGATCCCCTGGGGCCAACGTCCTGACTTTC. Its protein is CASRLGSRQGSPGANVLTF. V usage is TRBV7-2 and J usage is TRBJ2-6; the match to TRBD1 covers 7 bases. This CDR3 is 19 amino acids long. Germline-derived CDR1 and CDR2 are SGHTA and FQGNSA. Unmatched junction bases numbered 16, after V lost 6 bases and J lost 2 bases. Supplemented by reference TRBV7-2 and TRBJ2-6, the full variable domain reads GAGVSQSPSNKVTEKGKDVELRCDPISGHTALYWYRQSLGQGLEFLIYFQGNSAPDKSGLPSDRFSAERTGGSVSTLTIQRTQQEDSAVYLCASRLGSRQGSPGANVLTFGAGSRLTVL.

The chain employs TRBV29-1 and TRBJ1-1, with 10 bases fitting TRBD1. Germline V gives CDR1 SQVTM, CDR2 ANQGSEA. J was trimmed by 4 bases and V by 6 bases; bases with no gene match: 11. This CDR3 region has 15 residues. CDR3: CSVLPTGGEGTEAFF. In DNA form, the CDR3 reads TGCAGCGTCCTTCCGACAGGGGGCGAGGGCACTGAAGCTTTCTTT.

In this sample, this clonotype turned up a few times. The chain joins TRBV29-1 to TRBJ2-7, with 7 positions matching TRBD2. The CDR3 covers 14 residues. With 4 bases clipped from V and 3 bases from J, the junction kept 9 bases outside the gene matches. Germline V gene data show CDR1 as SQVTM and CDR2 as ANQGSEA. The CDR3 is CSVVVWGEGYEQYF. DNA of the CDR3: TGCAGCGTTGTAGTCTGGGGGGAGGGCTACGAGCAGTACTTC.

V usage is TRBV20-1 and J usage is TRBJ2-1; the match to TRBD2 covers 7 bases. J was trimmed by 0 bases and V by 0 bases; bases with no gene match: 8. This CDR3 is 17 amino acids long. CDR1 is DFQATT and CDR2 is SNEGSKA in the germline V gene (reference sequence). CDR3 sequence: CSARDLERGSSYNEQFF. The DNA for the CDR3 is TGCAGTGCTAGAGATCTTGAGCGGGGCAGCTCCTACAATGAGCAGTTCTTC.